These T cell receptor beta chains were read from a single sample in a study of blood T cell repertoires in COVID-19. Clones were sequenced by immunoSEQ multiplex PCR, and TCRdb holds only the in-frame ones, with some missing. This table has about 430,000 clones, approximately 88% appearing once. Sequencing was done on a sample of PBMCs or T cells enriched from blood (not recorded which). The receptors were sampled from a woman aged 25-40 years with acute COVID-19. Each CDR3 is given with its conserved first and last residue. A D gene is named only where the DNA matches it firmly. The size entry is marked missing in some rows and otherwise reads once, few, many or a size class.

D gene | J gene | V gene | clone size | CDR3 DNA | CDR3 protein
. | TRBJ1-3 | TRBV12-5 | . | TGTGCTAGTGGTGATTGGACAGCTGGAAACACCATATATTTT | CASGDWTAGNTIYF
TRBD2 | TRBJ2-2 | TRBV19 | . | TGTGCCAGTCGTAAAACTAGCGGGGGCTCAAACACCGGGGAGCTGTTTTTT | CASRKTSGGSNTGELFF
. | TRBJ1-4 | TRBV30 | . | TGTGCCTGGAGTGTTAGGGGTAATGAAAAACTGTTTTTT | CAWSVRGNEKLFF
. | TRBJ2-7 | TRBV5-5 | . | TGTGCCAGCAGCTTGTCTAATACTAGGGGAGGTAGCTACGAGCAGTACTTC | CASSLSNTRGGSYEQYF
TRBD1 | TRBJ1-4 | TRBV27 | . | TGTGCCAGCAGTCCCTGGGACAGAAGAAATGAAAAACTGTTTTTT | CASSPWDRRNEKLFF
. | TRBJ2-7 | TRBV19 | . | TGTGCCAGTAGTATACAGGCGTCCTACGAGCAGTACTTC | CASSIQASYEQYF
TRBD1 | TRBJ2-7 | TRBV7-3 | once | TGTGCCAGCAGCTCAGACAGGGGAGAGATCTACGAGCAGTACTTC | CASSSDRGEIYEQYF
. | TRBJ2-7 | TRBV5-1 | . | TGCGCCAGCAGTTTGCGGGAACAGGGCTCTGGACGGATCGCCTACGAGCAGTACTTC | CASSLREQGSGRIAYEQYF
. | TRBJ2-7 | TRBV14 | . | TGTGCCAGCAGCCAAGGAGGGGGTTCCTCCTACGAGCAGTACTTC | CASSQGGGSSYEQYF
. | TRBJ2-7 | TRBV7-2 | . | TGTGCCAGCAGCTTAGGAGGGGGGGACCCCGCCTACGAGCAGTACTTC | CASSLGGGDPAYEQYF
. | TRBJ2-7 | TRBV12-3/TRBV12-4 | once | TGTGCCAGCAGTTTGAACCAGGCCTACGAGCAGTACTTC | CASSLNQAYEQYF
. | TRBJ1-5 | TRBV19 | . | TGTGCCAGTAAGGGATGGGGGCCTGGGCAGCCCCAGCATTTT | CASKGWGPGQPQHF
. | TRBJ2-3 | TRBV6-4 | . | TGTGCCAGCAGTGTTTCACTAGCAGGGAGCACAGATACGCAGTATTTT | CASSVSLAGSTDTQYF
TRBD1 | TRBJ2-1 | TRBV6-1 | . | TGTGCCAGCAGTGATGGACAGGGGATTAGGCAGTTCTTC | CASSDGQGIRQFF
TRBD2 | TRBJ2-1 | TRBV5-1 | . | TGCGCCAGCAGCTTTCTAGCGGGGTCCTACAATGAGCAGTTCTTC | CASSFLAGSYNEQFF
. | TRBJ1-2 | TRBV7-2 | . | TGTGCCAGCAGCACCTCAGGGGAACAAACGTACACCTTC | CASSTSGEQTYTF
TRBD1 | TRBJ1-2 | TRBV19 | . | TGTGCCAGTAGTACTCTCGGACAGGGGCTTACTGGCTACACCTTC | CASSTLGQGLTGYTF
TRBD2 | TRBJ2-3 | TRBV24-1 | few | TGTGCCACCAGTGATTTGGGGCTAGCGGGCACAGATACGCAGTATTTT | CATSDLGLAGTDTQYF
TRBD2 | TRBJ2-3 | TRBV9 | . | TGTGCCAGCAGCGCGAGCGGGGATATTCAATATACGCAGTATTTT | CASSASGDIQYTQYF
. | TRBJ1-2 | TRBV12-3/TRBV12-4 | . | TGTGCCAGCAGTTTAGGCTACAACTATGGCTACACCTTC | CASSLGYNYGYTF
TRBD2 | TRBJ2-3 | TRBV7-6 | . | TGTGCCAGCAGCTTAGTCGTAGCGGGGGCCATGGAAGATACGCAGTATTTT | CASSLVVAGAMEDTQYF
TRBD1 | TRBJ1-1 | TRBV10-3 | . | TGTGCCATCAGTGGCGAGGACAGGGGTCGCGACACTGAAGCTTTCTTT | CAISGEDRGRDTEAFF
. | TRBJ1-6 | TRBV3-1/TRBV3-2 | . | TGTGCCAGCAGCCAAGAGGGCAGCTCGGTTTCCCTCCACTTT | CASSQEGSSVSLHF
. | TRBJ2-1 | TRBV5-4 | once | TGTGCCAGCGAACCGGGACTGGAAAGTTATGAGCAGTTCTTC | CASEPGLESYEQFF
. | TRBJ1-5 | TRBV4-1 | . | TGCGCCAGCAGCCAAGGCAGGTTCAATCAGCCCCAGCATTTT | CASSQGRFNQPQHF
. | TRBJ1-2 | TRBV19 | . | TGTGCCAGTAGTATCACTCAGGGGAACTATGGCTACACCTTC | CASSITQGNYGYTF
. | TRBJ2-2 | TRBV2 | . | TGTGCCAGTCTCAAATCTTACTCCGGGGAGCTGTTTTTT | CASLKSYSGELFF
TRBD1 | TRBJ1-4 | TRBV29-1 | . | TGCAGCGTCACGACAGGGGGCCTAGAAAAACTGTTTTTT | CSVTTGGLEKLFF
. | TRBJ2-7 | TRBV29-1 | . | TGCAGCGTTTTGACGGGCTACGAGCAGTACTTC | CSVLTGYEQYF
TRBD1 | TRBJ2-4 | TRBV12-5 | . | TGTGCTAGTGGCTCCGGGACAGGGGTGAGGAGGAACATTCAGTACTTC | CASGSGTGVRRNIQYF
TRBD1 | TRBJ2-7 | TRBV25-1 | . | TGTGCCAGCAGTGAATGGACAGGGGACAGCAAGGAGCAGTACTTC | CASSEWTGDSKEQYF
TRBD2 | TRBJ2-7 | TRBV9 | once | TGTGCCAGCAGCGGGACTAGCGGGGGGGCCTTCTACGAGCAGTACTTC | CASSGTSGGAFYEQYF
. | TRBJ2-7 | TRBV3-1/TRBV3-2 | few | TGTGCCAGCAGCCAAGAGAGGGCCTTTCAGCAGTACTTC | CASSQERAFQQYF
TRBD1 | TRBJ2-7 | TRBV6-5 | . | TGTGCCAGCAGTTACTCCGGACAGGTCTCCTACGAGCAGTACTTC | CASSYSGQVSYEQYF
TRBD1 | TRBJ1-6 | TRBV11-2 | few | TGTGCCAGCAGCTTTTCCCGGGACAGGGGGATTAATTCACCCCTCCACTTT | CASSFSRDRGINSPLHF